This T cell receptor (beta chain) is from a study of identical twins. This clonotype showed up many times. Its antigen is still unknown. Template switching supplied a universal primer site; unique molecular identifiers were carried on the cDNA. MiXCR was run by TCRdb on the 5' RACE reads, yielding one entry per CDR3 protein. This table holds about 690,000 distinct CDR3 sequences, 5.5% to 6.5% found once. The V end lost 6 bases, the J end lost 4 bases, and 10 bases lay between the germline ends. Germline V gene sequence: CDR1 MNHNS, CDR2 SASEGT. The CDR3 is 14 amino acids. Study findings and constraints: Twins showed weaker excess sharing in their beta out-of-frame sequences. Cord blood beta clonotypes that were abundant carried fewer insertions, and memory repertoires showed no such trend. The presence of invariant MAIT and iNKT cells could partly confound analyses of zero-insertion sequences.

This sequence originates from a young man in good health. The specimen sequenced was naive T cells sorted from blood. The chain has TRBV6-1 and TRBJ2-6, with D uncertain. The CDR3 DNA follows: TGTGCCAGCAGAAGGGTCAACGGGGCCAACGTCCTGACTTTC. It specifies CASRRVNGANVLTF.